This T cell receptor beta chain was recovered during a study of blood T cell repertoires in COVID-19. Study background: Whether acute or convalescent, the COVID-19 samples came from the United States, Italy and Spain. From T cells, B-cell-depleted T cells, or PBMCs came the material, which was cDNA or gDNA.

How the authors handled the data: Nucleated cell counts were estimated from reference gene primer amplification. Libraries were prepared by immunoSEQ multiplex PCR; TCRdb keeps only in-frame clonotypes and omits some of them. That table is the source of V, J and clone size, and D and trimming were worked out from the DNA. The data contain some 24,000 clones, 81% of them seen just once; the ten biggest clones take up over 6%. The clonotype originates from a man between 65 and 80 years old with acute or convalescent COVID-19. The sequenced sample was peripheral blood.

In DNA form, the CDR3 reads TGCAGCGTGCGGGACAGGGTCTACGAGCAGTACTTC. It yields the protein CSVRDRVYEQYF. The V gene is TRBV29-1, the J gene TRBJ2-7; the match to TRBD1 covers 9 bases. Germline CDR1 is SQVTM and CDR2 is ANQGSEA. The J segment lost 3 bases and the V segment lost 6 bases, leaving 3 bases of the junction unmatched. There are 12 residues in the CDR3.